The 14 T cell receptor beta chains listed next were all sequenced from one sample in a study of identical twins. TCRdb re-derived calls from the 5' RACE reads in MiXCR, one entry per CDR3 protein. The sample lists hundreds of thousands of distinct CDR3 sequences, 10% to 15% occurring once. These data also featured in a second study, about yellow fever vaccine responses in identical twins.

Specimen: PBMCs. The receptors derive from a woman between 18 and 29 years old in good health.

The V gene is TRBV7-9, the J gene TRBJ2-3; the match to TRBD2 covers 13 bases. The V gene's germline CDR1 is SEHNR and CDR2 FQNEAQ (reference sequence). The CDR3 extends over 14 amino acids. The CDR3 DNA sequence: TGTTTCGGGGGGACTAGCGGGGCATCAGATACGCAGTATTTT. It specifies CFGGTSGASDTQYF.

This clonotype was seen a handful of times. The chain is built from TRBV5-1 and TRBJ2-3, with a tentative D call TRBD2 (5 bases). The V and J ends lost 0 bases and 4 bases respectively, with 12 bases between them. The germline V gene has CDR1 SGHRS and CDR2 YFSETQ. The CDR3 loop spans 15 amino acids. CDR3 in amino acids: CASSLVRGEADTQYF. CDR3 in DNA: TGCGCCAGCAGCTTGGTACGGGGTGAGGCAGATACGCAGTATTTT.

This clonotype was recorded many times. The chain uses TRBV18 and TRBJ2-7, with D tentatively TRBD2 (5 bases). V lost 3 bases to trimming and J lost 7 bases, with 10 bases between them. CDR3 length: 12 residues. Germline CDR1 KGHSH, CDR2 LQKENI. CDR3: CASSPERREQYF. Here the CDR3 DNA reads TGTGCCAGCTCACCGGAAAGGAGGGAGCAGTACTTC.

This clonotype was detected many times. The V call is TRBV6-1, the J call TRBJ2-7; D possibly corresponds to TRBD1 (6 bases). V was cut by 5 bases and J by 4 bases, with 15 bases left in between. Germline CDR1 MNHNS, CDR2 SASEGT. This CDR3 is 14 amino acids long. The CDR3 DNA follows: TGTGCCAGCAGTAAGTCACAGGGTCCGTACGAGCAGTACTTC. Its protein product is CASSKSQGPYEQYF.

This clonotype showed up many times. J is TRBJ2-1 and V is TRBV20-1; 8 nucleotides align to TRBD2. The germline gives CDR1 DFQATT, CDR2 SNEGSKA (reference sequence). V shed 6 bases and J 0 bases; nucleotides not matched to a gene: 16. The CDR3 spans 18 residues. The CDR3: CSAPPNSGALSSYNEQFF. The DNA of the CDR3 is TGCAGTGCCCCCCCCAATAGCGGGGCCCTGAGCTCCTACAATGAGCAGTTCTTC.

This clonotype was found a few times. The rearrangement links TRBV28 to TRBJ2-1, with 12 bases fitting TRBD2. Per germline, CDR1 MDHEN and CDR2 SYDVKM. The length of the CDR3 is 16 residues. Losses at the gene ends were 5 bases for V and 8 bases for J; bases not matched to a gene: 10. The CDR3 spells CASSQGKTSGGDEQFF. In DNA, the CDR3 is TGTGCCAGCAGTCAAGGGAAGACTAGCGGGGGCGATGAGCAGTTCTTC.

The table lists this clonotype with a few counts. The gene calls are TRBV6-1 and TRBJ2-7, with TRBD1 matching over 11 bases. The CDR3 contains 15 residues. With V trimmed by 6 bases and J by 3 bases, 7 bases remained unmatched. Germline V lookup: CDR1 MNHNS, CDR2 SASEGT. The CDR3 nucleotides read TGTGCCAGCAGCACCGGGACAGGGGGAATCTACGAGCAGTACTTC. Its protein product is CASSTGTGGIYEQYF.

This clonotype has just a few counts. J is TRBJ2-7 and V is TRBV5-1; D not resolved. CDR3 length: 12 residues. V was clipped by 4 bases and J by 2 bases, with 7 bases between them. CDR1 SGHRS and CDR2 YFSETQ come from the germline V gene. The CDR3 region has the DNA TGCGCCAGCAGCGAAGACACCTACGAGCAGTACTTC. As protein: CASSEDTYEQYF.

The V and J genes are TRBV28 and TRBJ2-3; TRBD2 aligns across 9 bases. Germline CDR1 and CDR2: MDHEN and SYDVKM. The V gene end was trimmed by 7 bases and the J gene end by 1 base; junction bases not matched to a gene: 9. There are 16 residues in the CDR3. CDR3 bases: TGTGCCAGCACCCTCTCCAGACTAGCGGGCACAGATACGCAGTATTTT. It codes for CASTLSRLAGTDTQYF.

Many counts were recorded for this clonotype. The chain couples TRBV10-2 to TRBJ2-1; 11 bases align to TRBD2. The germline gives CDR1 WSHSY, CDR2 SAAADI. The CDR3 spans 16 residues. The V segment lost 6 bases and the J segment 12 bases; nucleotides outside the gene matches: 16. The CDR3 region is CASSDVLAGAGLGQFF. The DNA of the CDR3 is TGCGCCAGCAGCGACGTACTAGCGGGAGCAGGGCTAGGGCAGTTCTTC.

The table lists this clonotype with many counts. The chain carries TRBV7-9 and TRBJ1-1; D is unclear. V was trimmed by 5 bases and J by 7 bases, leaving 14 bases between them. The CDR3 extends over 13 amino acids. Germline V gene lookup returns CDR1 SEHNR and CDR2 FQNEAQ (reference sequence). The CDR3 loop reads CASSPAPGGEAFF. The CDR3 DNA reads TGTGCCAGCAGCCCAGCTCCGGGCGGTGAAGCTTTCTTT.

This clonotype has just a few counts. CDR3 coding DNA: TGTGCCAGTAGTATGCGGGATCTAATCATACCCCAGCATTTT. Translated, it gives CASSMRDLIIPQHF. V usage is TRBV19 and J usage is TRBJ1-5, with D hard to call. Between the trimmed V and J ends, which lost 3 bases and 10 bases, there was a span of 16 bases. CDR3 length: 14 residues. CDR1 and CDR2 from the germline V gene are LNHDA and SQIVND (reference sequence).

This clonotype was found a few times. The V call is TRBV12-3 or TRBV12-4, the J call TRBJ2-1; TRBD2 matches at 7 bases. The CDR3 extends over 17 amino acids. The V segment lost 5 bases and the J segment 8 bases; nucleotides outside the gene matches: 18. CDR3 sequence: CASSPSYGAGVSYEQFF. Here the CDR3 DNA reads TGTGCCAGCAGTCCCAGTTATGGTGCGGGAGTTAGCTATGAGCAGTTCTTC.

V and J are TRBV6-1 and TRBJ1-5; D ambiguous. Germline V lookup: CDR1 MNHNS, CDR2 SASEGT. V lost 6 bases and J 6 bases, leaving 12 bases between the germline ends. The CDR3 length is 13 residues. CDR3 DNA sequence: TGTGCCAGCAGCCAGACGGAGGCTCAGCCCCAGCATTTT. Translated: CASSQTEAQPQHF.